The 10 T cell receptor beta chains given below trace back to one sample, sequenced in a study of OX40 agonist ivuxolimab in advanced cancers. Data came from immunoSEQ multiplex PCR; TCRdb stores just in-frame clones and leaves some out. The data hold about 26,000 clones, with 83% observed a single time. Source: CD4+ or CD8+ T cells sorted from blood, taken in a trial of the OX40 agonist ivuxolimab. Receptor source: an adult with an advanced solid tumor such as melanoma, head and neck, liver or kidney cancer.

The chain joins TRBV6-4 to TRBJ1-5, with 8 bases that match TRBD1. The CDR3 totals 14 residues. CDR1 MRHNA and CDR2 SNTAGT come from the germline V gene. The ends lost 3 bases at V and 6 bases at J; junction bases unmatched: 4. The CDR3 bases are TGTGCCAGCAGTGAGACAGGGGACCGTCAGCCCCAGCATTTT. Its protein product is CASSETGDRQPQHF.

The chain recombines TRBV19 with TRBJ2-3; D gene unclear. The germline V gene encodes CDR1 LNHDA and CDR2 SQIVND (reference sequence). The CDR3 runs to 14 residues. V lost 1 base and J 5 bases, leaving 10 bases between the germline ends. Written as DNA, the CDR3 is TGTGCCAGTAGTATAGGTGGTGAGGTAGATACGCAGTATTTT. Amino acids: CASSIGGEVDTQYF. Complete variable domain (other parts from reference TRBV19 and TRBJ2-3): DGGITQSPKYLFRKEGQNVTLSCEQNLNHDAMYWYRQDPGQGLRLIYYSQIVNDFQKGDIAEGYSVSREKKESFPLTVTSAQKNPTAFYLCASSIGGEVDTQYFGPGTRLTVL.

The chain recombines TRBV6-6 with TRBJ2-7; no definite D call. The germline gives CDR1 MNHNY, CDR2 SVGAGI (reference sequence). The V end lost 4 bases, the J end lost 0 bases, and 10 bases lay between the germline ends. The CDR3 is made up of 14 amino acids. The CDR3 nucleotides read TGTGCCAGCAGTTCTCGACTGATCTCCTACGAGCAGTACTTC. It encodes CASSSRLISYEQYF.

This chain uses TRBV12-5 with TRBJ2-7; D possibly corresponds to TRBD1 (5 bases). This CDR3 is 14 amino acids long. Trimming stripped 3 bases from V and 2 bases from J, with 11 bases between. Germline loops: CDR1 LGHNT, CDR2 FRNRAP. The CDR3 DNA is TGTGCTAGTGGTTTCGGTGCAGGGCCCTACGAGCAGTACTTC. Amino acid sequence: CASGFGAGPYEQYF. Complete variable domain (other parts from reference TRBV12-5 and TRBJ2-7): DARVTQTPRHKVTEMGQEVTMRCQPILGHNTVFWYRQTMMQGLELLAYFRNRAPLDDSGMPKDRFSAEMPDATLATLKIQPSEPRDSAVYFCASGFGAGPYEQYFGPGTRLTVT.

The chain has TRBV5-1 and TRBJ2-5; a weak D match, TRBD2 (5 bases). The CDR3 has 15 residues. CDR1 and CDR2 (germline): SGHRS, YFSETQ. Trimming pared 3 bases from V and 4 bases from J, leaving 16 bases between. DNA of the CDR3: TGCGCCAGCAGCTGGGAGCTGGGTTTAGGAGAGACCCAGTACTTC. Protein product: CASSWELGLGETQYF.

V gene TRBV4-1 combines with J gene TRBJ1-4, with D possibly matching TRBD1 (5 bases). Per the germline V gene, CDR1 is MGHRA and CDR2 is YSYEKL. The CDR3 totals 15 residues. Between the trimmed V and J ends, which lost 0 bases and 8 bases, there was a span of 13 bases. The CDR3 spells CASSQDSGQGEKLFF. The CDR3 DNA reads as TGCGCCAGCAGCCAAGATTCAGGGCAAGGGGAAAAACTGTTTTTT.

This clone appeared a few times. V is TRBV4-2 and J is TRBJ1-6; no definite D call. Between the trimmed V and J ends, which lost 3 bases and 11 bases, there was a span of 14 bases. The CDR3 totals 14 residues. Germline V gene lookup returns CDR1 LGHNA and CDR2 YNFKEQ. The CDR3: CASSHRTAQAPLHF. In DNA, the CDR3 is TGTGCCAGCAGCCACCGGACGGCGCAGGCACCCCTCCACTTT.

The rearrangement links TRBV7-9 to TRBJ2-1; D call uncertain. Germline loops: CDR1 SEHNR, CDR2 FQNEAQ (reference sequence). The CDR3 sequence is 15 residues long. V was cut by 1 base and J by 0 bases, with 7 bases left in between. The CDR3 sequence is CASSLGSPSYNEQFF. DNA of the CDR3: TGTGCCAGCAGCTTAGGCTCCCCCTCCTACAATGAGCAGTTCTTC.

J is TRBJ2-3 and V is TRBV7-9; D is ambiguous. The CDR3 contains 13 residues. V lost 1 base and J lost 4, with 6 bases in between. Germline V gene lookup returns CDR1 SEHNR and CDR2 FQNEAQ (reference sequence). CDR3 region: CASSLGASDTQYF. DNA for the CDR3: TGTGCCAGCAGCTTAGGAGCCTCAGATACGCAGTATTTT.

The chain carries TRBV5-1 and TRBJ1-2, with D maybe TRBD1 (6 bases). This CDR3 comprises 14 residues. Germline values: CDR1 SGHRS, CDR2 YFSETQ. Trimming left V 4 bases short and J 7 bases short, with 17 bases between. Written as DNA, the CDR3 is TGCGCCAGCAGCACAGGGACATCGTCAGGTGGCTACACCTTC. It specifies CASSTGTSSGGYTF.